The 15 T cell receptor beta chains below were found in one sample sequenced in a study of CD8+ T cells in alopecia areata. Treatment reported: oral pan-JAK inhibitor, 5-10 mg twice daily. Reverse transcription of extracted RNA yielded cDNA, which provided the sequencing template. Clones were read by immunoSEQ multiplex PCR, and TCRdb kept only the in-frame ones, dropping some. Of approximately 220,000 clones in the sample, roughly two fifths are singletons; the top ten hold 0.48%. The source material was CD4+ T cells sorted from blood, sampled between weeks 30 and 35, from a patient treated with tofacitinib. These TCRs come from a human donor with alopecia areata.

The table lists this clone with a few counts. The V call is TRBV12-5, the J call TRBJ2-7; TRBD1 agrees at 7 bases. Trimming removed 2 bases from V and 6 bases from J; junction bases left unmatched: 10. Germline CDR1 reads LGHNT; CDR2 reads FRNRAP. The CDR3 consists of 15 residues. CDR3 sequence reads: CASGLTRTGIGEQYF. DNA of the CDR3: TGTGCTAGTGGTTTGACCCGGACAGGAATAGGCGAGCAGTACTTC.

The CDR3 DNA sequence: TGTGCCAGCTCACCCCAGACCGTCGTAAACAGGGTAACCTACGAGCAGTACTTC. It codes for CASSPQTVVNRVTYEQYF. The chain couples TRBV18 to TRBJ2-7; D may be TRBD1 (6 bases). V was clipped by 3 bases and J by 2 bases, with 23 bases between them. The length of the CDR3 is 18 residues. The V gene's germline CDR1 is KGHSH and CDR2 LQKENI.

This clone was seen only a few times. The rearrangement links TRBV7-9 to TRBJ1-5, with a possible D match to TRBD1 (6 bases). CDR3 length: 13 amino acids. Germline V gives CDR1 SEHNR, CDR2 FQNEAQ (reference sequence). Trimming removed 5 bases from V and 5 bases from J, with 10 bases in between. DNA for the CDR3: TGTGCCAGCAGCCTTACAGGGCATCAGCCCCAGCATTTT. This translates into CASSLTGHQPQHF.

The chain employs TRBV25-1 and TRBJ2-5, with 7 nucleotides matching TRBD2. CDR1 and CDR2 (germline): MGHDK, SYGVNS. This CDR3 is 14 amino acids long. The ends lost 8 bases at V and 7 bases at J; junction bases unmatched: 13. The CDR3 sequence is CASGPSGRGGTQYF. CDR3 in DNA: TGTGCCAGCGGGCCCAGTGGGAGGGGAGGGACCCAGTACTTC.

The chain recombines TRBV9 with TRBJ2-2, with D possibly TRBD2 on 6 matching bases. Germline V CDR1 and CDR2: SGDLS, YYNGEE. V was pared by 0 bases and J by 6 bases, with 12 bases between. This CDR3 is built from 15 residues. CDR3 region: CASSVVHSGSGELFF. The CDR3 DNA sequence: TGTGCCAGCAGCGTAGTTCATAGCGGCTCCGGGGAGCTGTTTTTT.

The J gene is TRBJ1-2, the V gene TRBV30, with a weak D call TRBD1 (6 bases). This CDR3 contains 13 residues. Germline V gives CDR1 GTSNPN, CDR2 SVGIG (reference sequence). Between the trimmed V and J ends, which lost 1 base and 9 bases, there was a span of 15 bases. CDR3: CAWSAGEKVRYTF. CDR3 coding DNA: TGTGCCTGGAGTGCAGGGGAGAAAGTGCGCTACACCTTC.

This clone appeared a few times. The V call is TRBV27, the J call TRBJ2-5, with a possible D match to TRBD1 (5 bases). The CDR3 covers 15 residues. Per germline, CDR1 MNHEY and CDR2 SMNVEV (reference sequence). Between the trimmed V and J ends, which lost 0 bases and 1 base, there was a span of 9 bases. The CDR3 DNA is TGTGCCAGCAGTTTATCTAGACAGTCCCAAGAGACCCAGTACTTC. It codes for CASSLSRQSQETQYF.

The V call is TRBV9, the J call TRBJ2-3, with 8 bases fitting TRBD1. Germline CDR1 is SGDLS and CDR2 is YYNGEE. Losses at the gene ends were 3 bases for V and 0 bases for J; bases not matched to a gene: 6. This CDR3 has 16 residues. CDR3 sequence (DNA): TGTGCCAGCAGCGCTGGGGGACAGGCTAGCACAGATACGCAGTATTTT. It encodes CASSAGGQASTDTQYF.

This chain connects TRBV4-1 to TRBJ2-2; D is undetermined. This CDR3 spans 14 amino acids. Germline CDR1 and CDR2: MGHRA and YSYEKL. Trimming removed 1 base at V and 6 bases at J, with 9 bases between. CDR3 in amino acids: CASSQVNRPGELFF. CDR3 DNA: TGCGCCAGCAGCCAAGTAAATCGGCCCGGGGAGCTGTTTTTT.

This clone was detected a few times. This chain joins TRBV6-1 and TRBJ2-2, with D hard to call. Trimming cost V 3 bases and J 5 bases, with 13 bases left between them. The CDR3 is 15 residues long. Germline loops: CDR1 MNHNS, CDR2 SASEGT. The CDR3 region is CASSDSRRGTGELFF. The CDR3 DNA follows: TGTGCCAGCAGTGATTCCCGCCGTGGGACCGGGGAGCTGTTTTTT.

Only a few counts were recorded for this clone. The same CDR3 arises from other DNA sequences in this sample as well. The V call is TRBV18, the J call TRBJ1-1; D is unresolved. V shed 1 base and J shed 1 base, with 7 bases lying between them. Germline V gene lookup returns CDR1 KGHSH and CDR2 LQKENI. The CDR3 contains 14 residues. The CDR3 DNA reads TGTGCCAGCTCACCACGCGGGGAGAACACTGAAGCTTTCTTT. It specifies CASSPRGENTEAFF.

The chain carries TRBV30 and TRBJ1-2, with D possibly matching TRBD1 (5 bases). Between the trimmed V and J ends, which lost 3 bases and 5 bases, there was a span of 16 bases. This CDR3 region has 14 residues. The germline gives CDR1 GTSNPN, CDR2 SVGIG (reference sequence). CDR3 loop: CAWRAPGTTYGYTF. CDR3 DNA sequence: TGTGCCTGGAGGGCCCCCGGGACTACATATGGCTACACCTTC.

This clone was counted at least ten times. V is TRBV5-1 and J is TRBJ1-4; perhaps TRBD1 as D (5 bases). V was clipped by 4 bases and J by 7 bases, with 20 bases between them. CDR1 and CDR2 (germline): SGHRS, YFSETQ. There are 16 residues in the CDR3. This chain's CDR3 is CASSRRDMQGIEKLFF. CDR3 DNA sequence: TGCGCCAGCAGCCGTAGGGATATGCAGGGTATTGAAAAACTGTTTTTT.

This chain joins TRBV2 and TRBJ1-5; D ambiguous. Germline V gives CDR1 SNHLY, CDR2 FYNNEI. The CDR3 is 15 residues long. Trimming took off 2 bases at V and 6 bases at J, with 14 bases between the two ends. The chain's CDR3 is CASSEWQMVVQPQHF. The CDR3 DNA reads as TGTGCCAGCAGTGAATGGCAGATGGTCGTTCAGCCCCAGCATTTT.

The J gene is TRBJ2-1, the V gene TRBV5-6, with TRBD1 matching 7 bases. The CDR3 has 15 amino acids. Germline CDR1 reads SGHDT; CDR2 reads YYEEEE. Germline trimming cut 4 bases from V and 0 bases from J; bases unmatched to any gene: 4. The CDR3 sequence: CASSPRDSSYNEQFF. CDR3 in DNA: TGTGCCAGCAGCCCCCGGGACAGCTCCTACAATGAGCAGTTCTTC.